This T cell receptor (beta chain) was recovered during a study of T cell responses to AZD1222 COVID-19 vaccine. Whole-study results and caveats: With dominance at 160-218 and 743-854, vaccine-associated CD4 TCRs spanned spike. Nearly half of spike-specific TCRs reportedly target unmutated variant regions. Seropositive status at baseline applied to only six AZD1222 recipients.

V was cut by 3 bases and J by 8 bases, with 11 bases left in between. The CDR3 runs 13 residues. Pooling of second doses given at about 4 or about 12 weeks was done. This clone has only one observation. Its antigen is currently unknown. Measured with immunoSEQ multiplex PCR; TCRdb has only the in-frame clones, and not every one. Here the sample spans about 120,000 clones, approximately 90% being singletons. The receptor comes from an adult who received the AZD1222 COVID-19 vaccine. This chain connects TRBV12-3 or TRBV12-4 to TRBJ2-4; tentatively, D is TRBD1 or TRBD2 (6 bases each). Sequenced material: peripheral blood, taken 28 days after the second AZD1222 dose. The CDR3 loop reads CASSFTGTDIQYF. The CDR3 DNA reads as TGTGCCAGCAGTTTCACAGGGACTGACATTCAGTACTTC.